This TCR beta chain was recorded in a study of T cell changes during pregnancy in multiple sclerosis. Sequencing was performed with immunoSEQ multiplex PCR; in TCRdb, only in-frame clones are kept and a portion is missing. The sample consists of over 25,000 clones, about nine tenths of them appearing once. This CDR3 contains 16 residues. Germline CDR1 and CDR2: MNHEY and SMNVEV (reference sequence). Trimming pared 3 bases from V and 1 base from J, leaving 15 bases between. The source of this sequence is a female donor with multiple sclerosis, enrolled in a pregnancy study. Sequencing was performed on CD8+ T cells from peripheral blood mononuclear cells, taken in the second trimester of pregnancy. The rearrangement links TRBV27 to TRBJ1-1; D possibly corresponds to TRBD1 (6 bases). As DNA, the CDR3 is TGTGCCAGCAGTTTCTCCCACGGGGGGGCGAACACTGAAGCTTTCTTT. Translated: CASSFSHGGANTEAFF.